This T cell receptor (beta chain) originates from a study of cytomegalovirus exposure and HLA in healthy donors. Study context: HLA-typed donors contributed 80 million to 85 million unique TCRs, which were held in an early data release.

This CDR3 region has 13 residues. Germline V CDR1 and CDR2: MRHNA, SNTAGT. The V end was cut by 6 bases, the J end by 4 bases, with 13 bases between. In the PCR, 60 Vbeta and 13 Jbeta primers were used. Generated by immunoSEQ multiplex PCR, the TCRdb table keeps only in-frame clones and is missing some. The sample holds roughly 180,000 clones, 79% seen once. Study results and limitations: Cytomegalovirus-associated status was assigned to 164 TCR beta chains. The authors considered a cluster of highly shared sequence variants likely to be a sequencing artifact.

On this clone: What it binds is not known.

The receptor comes from a girl aged 10-17 years in good health and CMV-seropositive. Sample: PBMCs. The chain is built from TRBV6-4 and TRBJ2-7, with TRBD2 as a possible D gene (5 bases). The CDR3 DNA reads TGTGCCAGCAGCGCTACAGAGGGTTACGAGCAGTACTTC. Its translation is CASSATEGYEQYF.